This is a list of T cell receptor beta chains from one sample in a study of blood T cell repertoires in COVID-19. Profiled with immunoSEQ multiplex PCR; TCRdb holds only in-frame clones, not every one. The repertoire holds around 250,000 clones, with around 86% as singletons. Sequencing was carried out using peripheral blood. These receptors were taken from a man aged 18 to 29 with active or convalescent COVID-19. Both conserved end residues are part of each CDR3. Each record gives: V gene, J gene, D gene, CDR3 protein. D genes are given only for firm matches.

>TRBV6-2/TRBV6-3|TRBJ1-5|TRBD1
CASSRDSSNQPQHF
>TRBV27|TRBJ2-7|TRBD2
CASGTGLAGLYEQYF
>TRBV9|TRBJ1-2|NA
CASSLGSGESGYTF
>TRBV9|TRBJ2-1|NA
CASSVGPSESYNEQFF
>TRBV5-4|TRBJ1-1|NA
CASSLTPMNTEAFF
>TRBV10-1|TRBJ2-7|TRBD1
CASSDTGGLYEQYF
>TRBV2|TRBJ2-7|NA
CASSERVPVEQYF
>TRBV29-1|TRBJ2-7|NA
CSVVGGAPYEQYF
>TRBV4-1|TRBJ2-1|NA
CASSQNRVRVDEQFF
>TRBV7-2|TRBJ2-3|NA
CASSLETSTDTQYF
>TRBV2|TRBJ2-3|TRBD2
CASSEAPTTSGTDTQYF
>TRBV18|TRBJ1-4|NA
CASSPSRQPNEKLFF
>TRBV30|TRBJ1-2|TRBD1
CASTPGTGTIHGYTF
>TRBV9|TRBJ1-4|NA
CASSVADTSDREKLFF
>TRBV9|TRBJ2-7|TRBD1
CASSVGTSTGYYEQYF
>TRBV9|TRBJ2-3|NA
CASSEEGLPANTQYF
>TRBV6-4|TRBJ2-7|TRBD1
CASRSGQDRLGEQYF
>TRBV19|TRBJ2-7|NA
CASSIEGVPTYEQYF
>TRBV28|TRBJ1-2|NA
CATEADYGYTF
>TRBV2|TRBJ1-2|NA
CASSELYYGYTF
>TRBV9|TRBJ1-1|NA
CASSWGHRNTEAFF
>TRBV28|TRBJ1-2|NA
CASSFYSYGYTF
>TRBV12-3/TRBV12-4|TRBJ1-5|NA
CASKYGGNQPQHF
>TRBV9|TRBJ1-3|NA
CASSGRGSGNTIYF
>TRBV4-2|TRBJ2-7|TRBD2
CASSQAQREGSYEQYF
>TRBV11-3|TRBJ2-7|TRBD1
CASSLDLGTGVHEQYF
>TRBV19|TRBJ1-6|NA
CASSIGTRGSSPLHF
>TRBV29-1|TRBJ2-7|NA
CSVRGSKGSYEQYF
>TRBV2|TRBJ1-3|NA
CASSELGLSSGNTIYF
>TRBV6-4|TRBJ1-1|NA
CASSASGETEAFF
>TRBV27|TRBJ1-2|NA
CASSQGPAFYGYTF
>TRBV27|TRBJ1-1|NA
CASRGGPEAFF
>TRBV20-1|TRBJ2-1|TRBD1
CSASLQAMGTGQNEQFF
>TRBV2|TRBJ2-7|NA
CAIGFSYEQYF
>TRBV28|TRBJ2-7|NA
CASSSQGPNYEQYF
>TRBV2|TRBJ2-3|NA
CASSDQYTQYF
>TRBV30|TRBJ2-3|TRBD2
CAWSTGTNPYTDTQYF
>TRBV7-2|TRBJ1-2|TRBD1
CASSLGPGQGAQNYGYTF
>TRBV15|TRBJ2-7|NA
CATSRAGDGYEQYF
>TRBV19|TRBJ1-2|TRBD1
CASSKDRGLTDYGYTF
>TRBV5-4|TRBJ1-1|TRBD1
CASSRVGQENTEAFF
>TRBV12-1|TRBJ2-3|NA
CASSLERGTDTQYF
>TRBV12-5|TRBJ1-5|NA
CASGLEIGQTSNQPQHF
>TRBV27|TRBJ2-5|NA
CASSGPQETQYF
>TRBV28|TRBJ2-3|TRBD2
CASSGAGGNTDTQYF
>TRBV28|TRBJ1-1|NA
CATREDMNTEAFF
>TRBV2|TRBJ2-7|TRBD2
CASSGTSGAYEQYF
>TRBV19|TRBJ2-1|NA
CASRGFYNEQFF
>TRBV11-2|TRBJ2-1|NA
CASSTRGPGNEQFF
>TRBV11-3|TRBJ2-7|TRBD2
CASSLGGGRGNEQYF
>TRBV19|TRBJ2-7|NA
CASSMATAGYEQYF
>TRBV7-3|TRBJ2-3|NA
CASRLGSGTTDTQYF
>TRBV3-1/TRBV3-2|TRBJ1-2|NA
CASRSIERDGYTF